Shown below are 30 T cell receptor beta chains from a single sample sequenced in a study of T-cell memory formation after mild COVID-19. TCRdb fed the 5' RACE reads into MiXCR, producing one record per CDR3 protein. The top ten clones hold 4% to 6% of a sample with 100,000 to 150,000 distinct CDR3 sequences, 15% to 20% of them seen once. Sequenced input: PBMCs or a T cell subset sorted from them (not recorded which). These TCRs come from a man aged 18 to 35 who had mild COVID-19 (a few samples of this study predate the infection). Cell type and time point are not known.

The sample holds a few counts of this clonotype. The genes are TRBV19 and TRBJ1-1; D is uncertain. Trimming took off 1 base at V and 7 bases at J, with 7 bases between the two ends. The CDR3 length is 12 residues. Germline V gene sequence: CDR1 LNHDA, CDR2 SQIVND (reference sequence). The CDR3 sequence is CASSIGPYEAFF. CDR3 in DNA: TGTGCCAGTAGTATAGGACCCTATGAAGCTTTCTTT.

A few counts support this clonotype. The chain employs TRBV11-2 and TRBJ2-5; D remains ambiguous. This CDR3 is built from 14 residues. Per germline, CDR1 SGHAT and CDR2 FQNNGV. V lost 2 bases and J 1 base, leaving 8 bases between the germline ends. The chain's CDR3 is CASSLHSPQETQYF. CDR3 coding DNA: TGTGCCAGCAGCTTACACAGCCCCCAAGAGACCCAGTACTTC.

The CDR3 loop is CASGLSRGPFYEQYF. DNA for the CDR3: TGTGCTAGTGGTTTGAGCAGGGGCCCTTTCTACGAGCAGTACTTC. The chain uses TRBV12-5 and TRBJ2-7; TRBD1 might be the D (6 bases). V lost 2 bases and J 3 bases, leaving 14 bases between the germline ends. CDR1 and CDR2 from the germline V gene are LGHNT and FRNRAP. The CDR3 contains 15 residues.

This clonotype was seen a handful of times. This sequence joins TRBV25-1 and TRBJ1-2; weak D call: TRBD1 (6 bases). Germline CDR1 MGHDK, CDR2 SYGVNS. The ends were cut back, 8 bases at V and 4 bases at J, with 8 bases in the middle. The CDR3 spans 11 residues. CDR3 protein: CASGTIYGYTF. In DNA, the CDR3 is TGTGCCAGCGGGACAATCTATGGCTACACCTTC.

This clonotype was picked up a small number of times. The gene calls are TRBV4-2 and TRBJ2-3; D might be TRBD2 (6 bases). The CDR3 length is 16 residues. The V end was cut by 2 bases, the J end by 1 base, with 13 bases between. Germline lookup yields CDR1 LGHNA and CDR2 YNFKEQ. The CDR3 loop is CASSQPGTLGTDTQYF. The CDR3 nucleotides read TGTGCCAGCAGCCAACCCGGGACTCTCGGCACAGATACGCAGTATTTT.

This chain connects TRBV2 to TRBJ2-7, with TRBD1 identical over 7 bases. With V trimmed by 4 bases and J by 4 bases, 4 bases remained unmatched. There are 13 residues in the CDR3. Germline lookup yields CDR1 SNHLY and CDR2 FYNNEI. The CDR3 here is CASSADRVYEQYF. The DNA for the CDR3 is TGTGCCAGCAGTGCTGACAGGGTTTACGAGCAGTACTTC. Combining the CDR3 with reference TRBV2 and TRBJ2-7 gives the whole variable domain EPEVTQTPSHQVTQMGQEVILRCVPISNHLYFYWYRQILGQKVEFLVSFYNNEISEKSEIFDDQFSVERPDGSNFTLKIRSTKLEDSAMYFCASSADRVYEQYFGPGTRLTVT.

The chain joins TRBV12-3 or TRBV12-4 to TRBJ1-5; D ambiguous. Trimming removed 6 bases from V and 10 bases from J, with 16 bases in between. The CDR3 totals 13 residues. As DNA, the CDR3 is TGTGCCAGCAGCCCCGGTCGGTTTATACCCCAGCATTTT. Translated: CASSPGRFIPQHF.

This clonotype was seen a handful of times. This chain connects TRBV2 to TRBJ2-5; D remains ambiguous. The CDR3 extends over 14 amino acids. Trimming took off 6 bases at V and 1 base at J, with 12 bases between the two ends. Germline V lookup: CDR1 SNHLY, CDR2 FYNNEI. CDR3 region: CASSGRVLQETQYF. CDR3 bases: TGTGCCAGCAGCGGACGGGTCCTCCAAGAGACCCAGTACTTC.

This clonotype was seen at least ten times. The gene calls are TRBV10-3 and TRBJ2-3, with 8 bases that match TRBD1. The germline V gene encodes CDR1 ENHRY and CDR2 SYGVKD. The V and J ends lost 7 bases and 2 bases, in that order; junction bases with no gene match: 2. This CDR3 region has 13 residues. The CDR3 here is CAIMGQVTDTQYF. In DNA, the CDR3 is TGTGCCATCATGGGACAGGTCACAGATACGCAGTATTTT.

The chain links TRBV14 to TRBJ1-2; D unclear. Per the germline V gene, CDR1 is SGHDN and CDR2 is FVKESK. The ends were cut back, 4 bases at V and 4 bases at J, with 19 bases in the middle. CDR3 length: 16 amino acids. CDR3 in DNA: TGTGCCAGCAGCCGTTTTGTCGGGGTTTCGGCCTATGGCTACACCTTC. Protein: CASSRFVGVSAYGYTF. The whole variable domain, remainder taken from reference TRBV14 and TRBJ1-2, is EAGVTQFPSHSVIEKGQTVTLRCDPISGHDNLYWYRRVMGKEIKFLLHFVKESKQDESGMPNNRFLAERTGGTYSTLKVQPAELEDSGVYFCASSRFVGVSAYGYTFGSGTRLTVV.

The V gene is TRBV7-2, the J gene TRBJ1-1; a possible D gene is TRBD1 (5 bases). V gave up 2 bases and J gave up 8 bases, with 9 bases separating them. The CDR3 length is 12 residues. Germline V gene sequence: CDR1 SGHTA, CDR2 FQGNSA. In DNA, the CDR3 is TGTGCCAGCAGCTTAATGAGGGGAGAAGCTTTCTTT. Translation: CASSLMRGEAFF.

Only a few counts were recorded for this clonotype. The chain carries TRBV20-1 and TRBJ2-1; TRBD2 aligns across 11 bases. Per the germline V gene, CDR1 is DFQATT and CDR2 is SNEGSKA (reference sequence). This CDR3 spans 15 amino acids. Trimming cost V 8 bases and J 7 bases; bases outside gene matches: 13. Here the CDR3 DNA reads TGCAGTTCAAAGGGTCTAGCGGGGGGCCGAAATGAGCAGTTCTTC. Its protein is CSSKGLAGGRNEQFF.

The sample holds a few counts of this clonotype. This chain joins TRBV7-2 and TRBJ2-7; no definite D call. The germline CDR1 and CDR2 sequences are SGHTA and FQGNSA. The CDR3 sequence is 13 residues long. V lost 2 bases to trimming and J lost 3 bases, with 8 bases between them. The CDR3 sequence is CASSLRQNYEQYF. In nucleotides, the CDR3 is TGTGCCAGCAGCTTACGGCAGAACTACGAGCAGTACTTC. Complete variable domain (other parts from reference TRBV7-2 and TRBJ2-7): GAGVSQSPSNKVTEKGKDVELRCDPISGHTALYWYRQSLGQGLEFLIYFQGNSAPDKSGLPSDRFSAERTGGSVSTLTIQRTQQEDSAVYLCASSLRQNYEQYFGPGTRLTVT.

This clonotype was recorded a few times. The chain combines TRBV5-5 with TRBJ1-1; TRBD1 matches at 8 bases. Trimming removed 4 bases from V and 5 bases from J; junction bases left unmatched: 10. The CDR3 loop spans 15 amino acids. CDR1 is SGHKS, CDR2 YYEKEE, per germline (reference sequence). CDR3 loop: CASSPIGTGGTEAFF. In DNA form, the CDR3 reads TGTGCCAGCAGCCCAATCGGAACAGGGGGAACTGAAGCTTTCTTT.

This clonotype has ten or more counts. This chain joins TRBV7-3 and TRBJ2-4; 9 bases fit TRBD2. The V gene end was trimmed by 5 bases and the J gene end by 7 bases; junction bases not matched to a gene: 9. The CDR3 consists of 15 residues. The germline V gene has CDR1 SGHTA and CDR2 FQGTGA. The chain's CDR3 is CASSPGTSKVNIQYF. For the CDR3, the DNA is TGTGCCAGCAGCCCTGGGACTAGCAAGGTGAACATTCAGTACTTC.

This clonotype was seen more than once but under ten times. The CDR3 loop reads CASSRSSGSTEAFF. The CDR3 DNA reads as TGTGCCAGCTCACGATCCTCAGGGAGCACTGAAGCTTTCTTT. The rearrangement links TRBV18 to TRBJ1-1; a possible D gene is TRBD1 (5 bases). Germline assignment: CDR1 KGHSH and CDR2 LQKENI. Deletions cut 4 bases from V and 4 bases from J, with 13 bases between. The CDR3 totals 14 residues.

This clonotype occurred a few times. The rearrangement uses TRBV5-1 and TRBJ2-1, with TRBD2 as a possible D gene (5 bases). The CDR3 covers 15 residues. Trimming pared 4 bases from V and 7 bases from J, leaving 18 bases between. Germline lookup yields CDR1 SGHRS and CDR2 YFSETQ. This CDR3 reads CASSPRVSPGNEQFF. In DNA, the CDR3 is TGCGCCAGCAGCCCCCGGGTTTCCCCGGGGAATGAGCAGTTCTTC. Supplemented by reference TRBV5-1 and TRBJ2-1, the full variable domain reads KAGVTQTPRYLIKTRGQQVTLSCSPISGHRSVSWYQQTPGQGLQFLFEYFSETQRNKGNFPGRFSGRQFSNSRSEMNVSTLELGDSALYLCASSPRVSPGNEQFFGPGTRLTVL.

This clonotype has just a few counts. This chain joins TRBV7-9 and TRBJ1-2; tentatively, D is TRBD1 (6 bases). Looked up from germline, CDR1 is SEHNR and CDR2 is FQNEAQ (reference sequence). Trimming stripped 0 bases from V and 6 bases from J, with 17 bases between. This CDR3 region has 16 residues. The CDR3 loop reads CASSLALDSAPDGYTF. The CDR3 DNA is TGTGCCAGCAGCTTAGCGCTGGACAGTGCACCTGATGGCTACACCTTC.

This clonotype was found many times. The chain joins TRBV5-4 to TRBJ2-3; 7 nucleotides agree with TRBD2. Germline V gene lookup returns CDR1 SGHNT and CDR2 YYREEE (reference sequence). V was clipped by 0 bases and J by 6 bases; unmatched bases: 4. The CDR3 consists of 14 residues. The CDR3 loop reads CASSLGGGTDTQYF. The CDR3 DNA reads TGTGCCAGCAGCTTGGGCGGGGGAACGGATACGCAGTATTTT.

The chain recombines TRBV7-2 with TRBJ1-2; D is unclear. Germline lookup yields CDR1 SGHTA and CDR2 FQGNSA. CDR3 length: 13 residues. V gave up 5 bases and J gave up 5 bases, with 12 bases separating them. The CDR3 sequence is CASSPDARYGYTF. The CDR3 nucleotides read TGTGCCAGCAGCCCGGACGCTAGATATGGCTACACCTTC.

In this sample, this clonotype turned up a few times. V and J are TRBV7-2 and TRBJ1-1; no reliable D call. V shed 5 bases and J shed 1 base, with 17 bases lying between them. Germline CDR1 SGHTA, CDR2 FQGNSA. This CDR3 has 16 residues. CDR3 sequence reads: CASSPPPSAGNTEAFF. CDR3 in DNA: TGTGCCAGCAGCCCACCACCCTCTGCGGGGAACACTGAAGCTTTCTTT.

The chain is built from TRBV5-1 and TRBJ2-1, with a tentative D call TRBD2 (6 bases). The CDR3 length is 18 residues. CDR1 is SGHRS and CDR2 is YFSETQ in the germline V gene. The V end lost 4 bases, the J end lost 3 bases, and 23 bases lay between the germline ends. As DNA, the CDR3 is TGCGCCAGCAGCCGCCTGGACTATTCGCCCGCTTTCTACAATGAGCAGTTCTTC. This gives the protein CASSRLDYSPAFYNEQFF.

The V gene is TRBV12-3 or TRBV12-4, the J gene TRBJ1-1, with D possibly being TRBD1 (6 bases). Trimming left V 4 bases short and J 8 bases short, with 17 bases between. The CDR3 has 14 residues. CDR3: CASSSGNRDSEAFF. Here the CDR3 DNA reads TGTGCCAGCAGTTCCGGGAACAGGGATTCCGAAGCTTTCTTT.

This clonotype was found a few times. CDR3 in amino acids: CASSMALAPPNTQYF. CDR3 in DNA: TGCGCCAGCAGCATGGCACTAGCGCCGCCGAATACGCAGTATTTT. The chain joins TRBV5-1 to TRBJ2-3, with TRBD2 matching over 7 bases. The length of the CDR3 is 15 residues. CDR1 and CDR2 from the germline V gene are SGHRS and YFSETQ. Trimming took 4 bases from V and 7 from J; bases not matched to a gene: 12.

This clonotype occurred a few times. The rearrangement links TRBV7-9 to TRBJ1-6; D is ambiguous. With 3 bases removed from V and 1 base from J, the gap between germline ends came to 10 bases. Per germline, CDR1 SEHNR and CDR2 FQNEAQ (reference sequence). The CDR3 is 16 residues long. CDR3 DNA: TGTGCCAGCAGCTTTGAGGAGGCTTCCTATAATTCACCCCTCCACTTT. Its protein is CASSFEEASYNSPLHF.

The J gene is TRBJ1-4, the V gene TRBV4-3; D is undetermined. V dropped 1 base and J dropped 4 bases, with 13 bases sitting between them. The CDR3 is 16 residues long. Per germline, CDR1 LGHNA and CDR2 YSLEER. The DNA for the CDR3 is TGCGCCAGCAGCCAAGTAGGAGACTGGTTTAATGAAAAACTGTTTTTT. Its protein product is CASSQVGDWFNEKLFF.

This clonotype was seen a few times. The CDR3 loop reads CATRSGQGIGEQYF. Here the CDR3 DNA reads TGTGCCACCCGGTCGGGACAGGGTATCGGCGAGCAGTACTTC. The V call is TRBV24-1, the J call TRBJ2-7; 9 nucleotides align to TRBD1. Germline loops: CDR1 KGHDR, CDR2 SFDVKD. This CDR3 spans 14 amino acids. The J segment lost 6 bases and the V segment lost 9 bases, leaving 11 bases of the junction unmatched.

The V gene is TRBV12-3 or TRBV12-4, the J gene TRBJ1-6, with 7 bases identical to TRBD1. The CDR3 totals 15 residues. Trimming cost V 1 base and J 7 bases; bases outside gene matches: 4. DNA of the CDR3: TGTGCCAGCAGTTTAGAGGGGGCTAGGAATTCACCCCTCCACTTT. Its protein product is CASSLEGARNSPLHF.

This clonotype was counted a few times. V usage is TRBV11-2 and J usage is TRBJ2-5; 11 nucleotides match TRBD2. Germline lookup yields CDR1 SGHAT and CDR2 FQNNGV. The CDR3 runs to 16 residues. Unmatched junction bases numbered 7, after V lost 5 bases and J lost 2 bases. The chain's CDR3 is CASSPPSGGMQETQYF. For the CDR3, the DNA is TGTGCCAGCAGCCCACCTAGCGGGGGGATGCAAGAGACCCAGTACTTC.

This clonotype occurred a few times. This rearrangement joins TRBV7-2 to TRBJ1-6, with D maybe TRBD1 (6 bases). The ends were cut back, 7 bases at V and 8 bases at J, with 12 bases in the middle. CDR1 and CDR2 (germline): SGHTA, FQGNSA. The CDR3 sequence is 13 residues long. Here the CDR3 reads CASKNRADSPLHF. Here the CDR3 DNA reads TGTGCCAGCAAAAACAGGGCTGATTCACCCCTCCACTTT.